This T cell receptor (beta chain) comes out of a study of breast tumors, draining lymph nodes, adjacent tissues. TCRdb reprocessed the multiplex PCR reads via MiXCR and lists one record per CDR3 protein. The sample shows roughly 80,000 distinct CDR3 sequences, around 20% of them seen only once. The length of the CDR3 is 13 residues. Trimming shortened V by 0 bases and J by 5 bases, and 8 bases separated the two germline ends. CDR1 is SGHNT, CDR2 YYREEE, per germline (reference sequence). The lymph nodes were axillary draining lymph nodes from breast cancer patients. This TCR came from a female donor with breast cancer. Some clones in this sample may be carry-over from other donors' samples. The source material was axillary lymph node tissue. The V and J genes are TRBV5-4 and TRBJ1-1; D gene unclear. CDR3 in DNA: TGTGCCAGCAGCTTGGTCGGGTCGACTGAAGCTTTCTTT. Translated: CASSLVGSTEAFF.